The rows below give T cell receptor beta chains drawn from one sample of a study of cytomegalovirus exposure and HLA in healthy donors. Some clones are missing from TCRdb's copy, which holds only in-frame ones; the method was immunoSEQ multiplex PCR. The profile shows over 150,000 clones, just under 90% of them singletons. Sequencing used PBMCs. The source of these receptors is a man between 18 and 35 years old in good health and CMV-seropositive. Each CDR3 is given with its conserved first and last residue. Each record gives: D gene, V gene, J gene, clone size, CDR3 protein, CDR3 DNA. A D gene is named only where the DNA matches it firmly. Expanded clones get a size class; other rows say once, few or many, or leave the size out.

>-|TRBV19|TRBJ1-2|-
CASSIKGRETYGYTF
TGTGCCAGTAGTATCAAAGGCAGGGAAACCTATGGCTACACCTTC
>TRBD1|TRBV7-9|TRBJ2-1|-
CASSLGQGDYNEQFF
TGTGCCAGCAGCCTCGGACAGGGAGACTACAATGAGCAGTTCTTC
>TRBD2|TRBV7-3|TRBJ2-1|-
CASSRQTSGRAEYEQFF
TGTGCCAGCAGCCGGCAGACTAGCGGGAGGGCCGAGTATGAGCAGTTCTTC
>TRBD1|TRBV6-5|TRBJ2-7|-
CASSYQGAIGEQYF
TGTGCCAGCAGTTACCAGGGGGCGATCGGGGAGCAGTACTTC
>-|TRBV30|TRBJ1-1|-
CAWSVRENTEAFF
TGTGCCTGGAGTGTACGGGAGAACACTGAAGCTTTCTTT
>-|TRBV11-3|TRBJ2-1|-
CASSIRRGSYNEQFF
TGTGCCAGCAGCATCAGACGGGGTTCCTACAATGAGCAGTTCTTC
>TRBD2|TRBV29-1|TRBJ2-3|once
CSVGRTSGNTDTQYF
TGCAGCGTGGGTAGGACTAGCGGGAACACAGATACGCAGTATTTT
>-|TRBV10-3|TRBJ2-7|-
CAISESLTATYEQYF
TGTGCCATCAGTGAGTCTCTGACAGCGACCTACGAGCAGTACTTC
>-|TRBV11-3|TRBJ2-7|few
CASDSRQIPYEQYF
TGTGCCAGCGACTCACGACAGATTCCCTACGAGCAGTACTTC
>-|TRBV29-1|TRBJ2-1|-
CSVAQFLLNEQFF
TGCAGCGTTGCCCAGTTTCTGCTTAATGAGCAGTTCTTC
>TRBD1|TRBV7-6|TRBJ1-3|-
CASSLTGSGNTIYF
TGTGCCAGCAGCCTGACAGGGTCCGGAAACACCATATATTTT
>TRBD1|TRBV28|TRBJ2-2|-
CASSLTGANTGELFF
TGTGCCAGCAGTTTAACAGGGGCAAACACCGGGGAGCTGTTTTTT
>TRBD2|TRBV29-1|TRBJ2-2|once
CSVLGLENTGELFF
TGCAGCGTCCTAGGACTAGAGAACACCGGGGAGCTGTTTTTT
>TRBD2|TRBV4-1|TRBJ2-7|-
CASSPGTSASYEQYF
TGCGCCAGCAGCCCGGGGACTAGCGCCTCCTACGAGCAGTACTTC
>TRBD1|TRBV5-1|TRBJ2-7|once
CASSLVGDRGYEQYF
TGCGCCAGCAGCTTGGTAGGGGACAGGGGCTACGAGCAGTACTTC
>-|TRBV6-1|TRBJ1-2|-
CASSEALGGVGYTF
TGTGCCAGCAGTGAAGCGCTTGGGGGGGTTGGCTACACCTTC
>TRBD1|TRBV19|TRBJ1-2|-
CASSMGGQGQGGYTF
TGTGCCAGTAGTATGGGCGGACAGGGGCAGGGTGGCTACACCTTC
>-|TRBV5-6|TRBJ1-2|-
CASSRYRRPNGYTF
TGTGCCAGCAGCAGATACAGGAGACCTAATGGCTACACCTTC
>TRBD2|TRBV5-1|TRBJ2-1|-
CASSLASSGISYNEQFF
TGCGCCAGCAGCTTGGCCTCTAGCGGGATCTCCTACAATGAGCAGTTCTTC
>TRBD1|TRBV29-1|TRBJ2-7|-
CSVDPGGRGEQYF
TGCAGCGTTGACCCAGGGGGAAGGGGCGAGCAGTACTTC
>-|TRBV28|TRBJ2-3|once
CASSLFGGPQIDTQYF
TGTGCCAGCAGTTTATTCGGGGGGCCTCAGATAGATACGCAGTATTTT
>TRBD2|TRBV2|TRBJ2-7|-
CASSQLAGGLYEQYF
TGTGCCAGCAGTCAACTAGCGGGAGGTCTCTACGAGCAGTACTTC
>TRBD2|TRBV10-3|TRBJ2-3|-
CAISPGGSPDTQYF
TGTGCCATCAGTCCGGGGGGATCCCCAGATACGCAGTATTTT
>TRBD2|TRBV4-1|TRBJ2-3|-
CASSQDGVAGVDTQYF
TGCGCCAGCAGCCAAGACGGTGTAGCGGGAGTTGATACGCAGTATTTT
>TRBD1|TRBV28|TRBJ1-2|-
CASSFTGETYGYTF
TGTGCCAGCAGTTTTACAGGGGAGACCTATGGCTACACCTTC
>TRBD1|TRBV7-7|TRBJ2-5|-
CASSSGQTSQETQYF
TGTGCTAGCAGCTCGGGACAGACCTCCCAAGAGACCCAGTACTTC
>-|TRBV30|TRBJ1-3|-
CAWTRSGDTIYF
TGTGCCTGGACGCGCTCCGGTGACACCATATATTTT
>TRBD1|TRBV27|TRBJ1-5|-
CASSLRAGGHQPQHF
TGTGCCAGCAGTTTAAGGGCAGGGGGTCATCAGCCCCAGCATTTT
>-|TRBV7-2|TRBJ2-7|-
CASSLETLSYEQYF
TGTGCCAGCAGCTTAGAAACTCTATCCTACGAGCAGTACTTC
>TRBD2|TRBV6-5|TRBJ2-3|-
CASRSGFIDTQYF
TGTGCCAGCCGTAGCGGGTTCATAGATACGCAGTATTTT